What follows describes a single T cell receptor (beta chain). Its matching antigen is unknown. Here immunoSEQ multiplex PCR was the method, and the copy in TCRdb shows in-frame clones only, minus some. The sample lists 100,000 to 150,000 clones, approximately 90% seen once, with over 1.2% in the top ten. Germline values: CDR1 SNHLY, CDR2 FYNNEI. V shed 7 bases and J 1 base; nucleotides not matched to a gene: 6. The CDR3 covers 14 residues. The data derive from a study of T cell responses to AZD1222 COVID-19 vaccine. Study observations and caveats: Reports indicate that nearly half of spike-specific TCRs are directed at unmutated variant regions. At baseline, just six AZD1222 recipients tested seropositive. Repertoire collection took place solely once the T cell response had peaked. Possibly, clonal diversity was underestimated; donors were largely white British and included more females.

This receptor was obtained from an adult in good health. This sample comprised peripheral blood, obtained on day 0 of AZD1222 vaccination. The V call is TRBV2, the J call TRBJ2-7; 8 nucleotides match TRBD1. The CDR3 is CASTWTGNSYEQYF. The CDR3 DNA is TGTGCCAGCACCTGGACAGGGAATTCCTACGAGCAGTACTTC.